This TCR beta chain was profiled in a study of T cell changes during pregnancy in multiple sclerosis. The V and J ends lost 5 bases and 0 bases respectively, with 7 bases between them. The CDR3 is 13 amino acids. Germline V gives CDR1 MNHEY, CDR2 SVGAGI. The assay was immunoSEQ multiplex PCR, and TCRdb's table has in-frame clones only and misses some. Here the sample spans 90,000 to 100,000 clones, more than 85% being singletons. The genes are TRBV6-5 and TRBJ1-1; D not resolved. Here the sequenced sample was peripheral blood, taken in the first trimester of pregnancy. The clonotype was recovered from a female donor with multiple sclerosis, enrolled in a pregnancy study. Here the CDR3 reads CASSGQLNTEAFF. The DNA of the CDR3 is TGTGCCAGCAGTGGCCAGTTGAACACTGAAGCTTTCTTT.